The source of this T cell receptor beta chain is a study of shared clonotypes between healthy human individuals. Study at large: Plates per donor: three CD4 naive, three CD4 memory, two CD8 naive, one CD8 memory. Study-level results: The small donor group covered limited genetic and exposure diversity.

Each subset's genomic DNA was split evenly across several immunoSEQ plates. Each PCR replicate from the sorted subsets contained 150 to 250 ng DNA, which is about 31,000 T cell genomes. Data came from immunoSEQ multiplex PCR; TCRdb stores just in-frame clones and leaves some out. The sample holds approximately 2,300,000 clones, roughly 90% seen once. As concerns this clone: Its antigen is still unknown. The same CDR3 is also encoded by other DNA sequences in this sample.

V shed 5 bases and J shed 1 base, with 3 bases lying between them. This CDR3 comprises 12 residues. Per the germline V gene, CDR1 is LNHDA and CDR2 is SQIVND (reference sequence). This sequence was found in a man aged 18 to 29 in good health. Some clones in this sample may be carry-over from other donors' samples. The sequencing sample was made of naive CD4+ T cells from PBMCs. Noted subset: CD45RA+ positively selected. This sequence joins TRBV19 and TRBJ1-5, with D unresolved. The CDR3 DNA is TGTGCCAGTAGTCAAAGCAATCAGCCCCAGCATTTT. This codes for CASSQSNQPQHF.